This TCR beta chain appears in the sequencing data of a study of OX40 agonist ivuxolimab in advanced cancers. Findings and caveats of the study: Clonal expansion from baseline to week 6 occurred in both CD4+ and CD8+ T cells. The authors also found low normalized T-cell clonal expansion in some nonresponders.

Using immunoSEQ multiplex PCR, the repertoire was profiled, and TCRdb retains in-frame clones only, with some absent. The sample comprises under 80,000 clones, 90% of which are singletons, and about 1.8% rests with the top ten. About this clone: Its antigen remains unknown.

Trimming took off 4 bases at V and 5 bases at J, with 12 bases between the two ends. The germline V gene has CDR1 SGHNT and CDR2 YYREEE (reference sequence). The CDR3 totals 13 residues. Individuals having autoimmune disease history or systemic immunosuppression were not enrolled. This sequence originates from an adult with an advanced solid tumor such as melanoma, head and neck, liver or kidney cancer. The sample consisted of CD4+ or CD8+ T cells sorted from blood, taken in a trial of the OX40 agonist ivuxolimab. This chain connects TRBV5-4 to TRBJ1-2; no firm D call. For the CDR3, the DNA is TGTGCCAGCAGCGTTAACTCGCAATATGGCTACACCTTC. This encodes CASSVNSQYGYTF.